This TCR beta chain was sequenced in a study of shared clonotypes between healthy human individuals. Germline CDR1 SEHNR, CDR2 FQNEAQ (reference sequence). The CDR3 covers 16 residues. V was clipped by 2 bases and J by 2 bases, with 16 bases between them. Profiling relied on immunoSEQ multiplex PCR, and the TCRdb table lists in-frame clones only, not all of them. The sample lists around 2.5 million clones; 93% were seen once. Sequencing used naive CD4+ T cells from PBMCs. The subset: CD45RA+ positively selected. This TCR derives from a young man in good health. Some clones in this sample may be carry-over from other donors' samples. The rearrangement uses TRBV7-9 and TRBJ2-7, with a weak D call TRBD1 (6 bases). CDR3 DNA sequence: TGTGCCAGCAGCTTATATGGACAGCGACAGACCTACGAGCAGTACTTC. Its protein product is CASSLYGQRQTYEQYF.